One sample yielded the 32 T cell receptor beta chains listed below, sequenced in a study of blood T cells in healthy people across ages. A second PCR, run for about 6 to 11 cycles, used a sample-barcoded 5' primer plus a J-beta primer mix. TCRdb used MiXCR to reprocess the 5' RACE reads, holding one entry per CDR3 protein. This sample carries 450,000 to 700,000 distinct CDR3 sequences, approximately 30% of them seen once, and the ten largest clones take 18%. Sequencing was done on a sample of blood. The receptors were sampled from a woman between 65 and 79 years old in good health.

In its sample, this clonotype was seen a few times. The chain joins TRBV20-1 to TRBJ1-5, with 7 bases lining up with TRBD1. CDR3 length equals 16 residues. CDR1 is DFQATT and CDR2 is SNEGSKA in the germline V gene (reference sequence). The trim removed 4 bases at V and 1 base at J, leaving 10 bases unmatched. The CDR3 DNA is TGCAGTGCTACGACAGGGCGCGGAGAGAGCAATCAGCCCCAGCATTTT. Protein sequence: CSATTGRGESNQPQHF.

As for this clonotype: A much larger clone differs by one base, so this may be a read error. The chain is built from TRBV15 and TRBJ1-1; the D is unclear. The germline V gene encodes CDR1 LNHNV and CDR2 YYDKDF (reference sequence). CDR3 length: 13 amino acids. V lost 0 bases and J lost 1, with 3 bases in between. This chain's CDR3 is CATSRDRNTEAFF. The CDR3 DNA follows: TGTGCCACCAGCAGAGATCGGAACACTGAAGCTTTCTTT.

In its sample, this clonotype was seen a few times. The chain links TRBV20-1 to TRBJ2-5; D possibly corresponds to TRBD2 (7 bases). V was trimmed by 5 bases and J by 4 bases, leaving 20 bases between them. The germline V gene has CDR1 DFQATT and CDR2 SNEGSKA (reference sequence). The CDR3 consists of 15 residues. CDR3 in amino acids: CSAPRGGSLAETQYF. In DNA form, the CDR3 reads TGCAGTGCTCCAAGGGGGGGATCTTTAGCAGAGACCCAGTACTTC.

The sample holds a few counts of this clonotype. The chain has TRBV10-3 and TRBJ1-2; D ambiguous. CDR3 size: 13 residues. V was cut by 0 bases and J by 12 bases, with 14 bases left in between. Germline V gene data show CDR1 as ENHRY and CDR2 as SYGVKD. The CDR3 DNA is TGTGCCATCAGTGAGTCTGCTGGCCAGAGCCACACCTTC. Translating gives CAISESAGQSHTF.

Turning to this clonotype: A read error may be the cause here, since a much bigger clone is one base away. The V gene is TRBV10-3, the J gene TRBJ2-7; D is unresolved. V shed 4 bases and J shed 7 bases, with 14 bases lying between them. The CDR3 has 13 residues. CDR1 is ENHRY, CDR2 SYGVKD, per germline. The CDR3 coding sequence is TGTGCCATCAGTGGTTCCTGGGTACGGGAGCAGTACTTC. Translation gives CAISGSWVREQYF.

This clonotype appeared a few times. This rearrangement joins TRBV7-9 to TRBJ2-7; no definite D call. V lost 5 bases and J 5 bases, leaving 13 bases between the germline ends. CDR3 length equals 13 residues. The germline gives CDR1 SEHNR, CDR2 FQNEAQ (reference sequence). Here the CDR3 reads CASSQWSTDEQYF. The CDR3 region has the DNA TGTGCCAGCAGCCAGTGGTCCACGGACGAGCAGTACTTC. The complete variable domain, with remaining parts taken from reference TRBV7-9 and TRBJ2-7, reads DTGVSQNPRHKITKRGQNVTFRCDPISEHNRLYWYRQTLGQGPEFLTYFQNEAQLEKSRLLSDRFSAERPKGSFSTLEIQRTEQGDSAMYLCASSQWSTDEQYFGPGTRLTVT.

The V and J genes are TRBV9 and TRBJ1-3; 7 nucleotides agree with TRBD1. This CDR3 region has 14 residues. Germline CDR1 SGDLS, CDR2 YYNGEE. V shed 3 bases, J shed 5 bases, and the junction held 5 bases outside the gene matches. The DNA of the CDR3 is TGTGCCAGCAGCGCGCCGGGACAGAGAAACACCATATATTTT. Translation gives CASSAPGQRNTIYF. Full variable domain (outside the CDR3, taken from reference TRBV9 and TRBJ1-3): DSGVTQTPKHLITATGQRVTLRCSPRSGDLSVYWYQQSLDQGLQFLIQYYNGEERAKGNILERFSAQQFPDLHSELNLSSLELGDSALYFCASSAPGQRNTIYFGEGSWLTVV.

The chain uses TRBV10-3 and TRBJ1-1; D unclear. Trimming stripped 10 bases from V and 2 bases from J, with 14 bases between. In germline, CDR1 is ENHRY, CDR2 SYGVKD. This CDR3 is 13 amino acids long. The CDR3 DNA follows: TGTGCCAGCAGGCTCGACCCTAACACTGAAGCTTTCTTT. Translating it yields CASRLDPNTEAFF.

This CDR3 is CASSEAWESGGQYF. The CDR3 DNA is TGTGCCAGCAGTGAAGCGTGGGAATCAGGGGGCCAGTACTTC. This chain uses TRBV6-1 with TRBJ2-1; 7 bases map to TRBD1. The last part of the DNA fits TRBJ2-5 better; the J call may be wrong. Per germline, CDR1 MNHNS and CDR2 SASEGT. There are 14 residues in the CDR3.

This clonotype was found a few times. The chain uses TRBV11-2 and TRBJ1-4; possible D gene TRBD1, 5 bases. Trimming stripped 5 bases from V and 5 bases from J, with 15 bases between. This CDR3 is built from 15 residues. The germline gives CDR1 SGHAT, CDR2 FQNNGV. For the CDR3, the DNA is TGTGCCAGCAGCCCCCGGGGGAACGTGAATGAAAAACTGTTTTTT. Protein: CASSPRGNVNEKLFF.

The V call is TRBV11-3, the J call TRBJ2-5; D possibly corresponds to TRBD2 (6 bases). This CDR3 is built from 14 residues. V was cut by 5 bases and J by 5 bases, with 15 bases left in between. Germline V lookup: CDR1 SGHNT, CDR2 YENEEA. This chain's CDR3 is CASSDGSSGETQYF. DNA of the CDR3: TGTGCCAGCAGCGACGGGAGTTCCGGGGAGACCCAGTACTTC. The variable domain in full, with the rest retrieved from reference TRBV11-3 and TRBJ2-5, is EAGVVQSPRYKIIEKKQPVAFWCNPISGHNTLYWYLQNLGQGPELLIRYENEEAVDDSQLPKDRFSAERLKGVDSTLKIQPAELGDSAVYLCASSDGSSGETQYFGPGTRLLVL.

The V and J genes are TRBV3-1 and TRBJ1-5; D may be TRBD1 (6 bases). V was cut by 2 bases and J by 9 bases, with 8 bases left in between. Germline V gene data show CDR1 as LGHDT and CDR2 as YNNKEL (reference sequence). The CDR3 is made up of 12 amino acids. The CDR3 bases are TGTGCCAGCAGCCAACAGACAGGGCCCCAGCATTTT. This codes for CASSQQTGPQHF.

J is TRBJ1-4 and V is TRBV11-1, with 10 nucleotides matching TRBD1. The germline V gene has CDR1 SGHAT and CDR2 FQDESV (reference sequence). The CDR3 is 18 amino acids. V shed 2 bases, J shed 8 bases, and the junction held 14 bases outside the gene matches. Here the CDR3 reads CASSLSSGRDRGREKLFF. CDR3 coding DNA: TGTGCCAGCAGCTTATCGTCCGGGCGGGACAGGGGACGAGAAAAACTGTTTTTT.

The rearrangement uses TRBV18 and TRBJ2-1; TRBD2 agrees at 9 bases. CDR1 is KGHSH and CDR2 is LQKENI in the germline V gene. The CDR3 extends over 15 amino acids. After removal of 3 bases from V and 5 bases from J, the junction contained 5 bases not matched to a gene. The CDR3: CASSPGLAPNNEQFF. CDR3 in DNA: TGTGCCAGCTCACCGGGACTAGCTCCGAACAATGAGCAGTTCTTC.

The chain recombines TRBV7-9 with TRBJ2-7; D may be TRBD2 (6 bases). Trimming stripped 5 bases from V and 3 bases from J, with 11 bases between. In germline, CDR1 is SEHNR, CDR2 FQNEAQ (reference sequence). The CDR3 consists of 13 residues. The CDR3: CASSRDFNYEQYF. The CDR3 region has the DNA TGTGCCAGCAGCCGGGACTTTAACTACGAGCAGTACTTC.

The J gene is TRBJ2-3, the V gene TRBV30; D may correspond to TRBD1 or TRBD2 (5 bases each). Germline CDR1 is GTSNPN and CDR2 is SVGIG (reference sequence). The V and J ends lost 3 bases and 2 bases respectively, with 12 bases between them. The CDR3 spans 14 residues. Here the CDR3 reads CAWRLTGTTDTQYF. The CDR3 DNA follows: TGTGCCTGGAGGCTTACCGGGACCACAGATACGCAGTATTTT.

The chain is built from TRBV20-1 and TRBJ2-5; no clear D gene. The J call could be wrong; TRBJ2-1 is a better fit for the DNA end. Germline V gene data show CDR1 as DFQATT and CDR2 as SNEGSKA (reference sequence). This CDR3 has 11 amino acids. The CDR3 protein is CSASFSNEQFF. CDR3 sequence (DNA): TGCAGTGCTAGCTTTAGTAATGAGCAGTTCTTC.

This sequence joins TRBV20-1 and TRBJ2-3; D gene unclear. The V end lost 0 bases, the J end lost 5 bases, and 18 bases lay between the germline ends. Germline CDR1 and CDR2: DFQATT and SNEGSKA (reference sequence). The CDR3 extends over 16 amino acids. The CDR3 sequence is CSARDLELTTGDTQYF. CDR3 bases: TGCAGTGCTAGAGATCTAGAGTTAACGACGGGAGATACGCAGTATTTT.

The CDR3 DNA follows: TGTGCCAGCAGTCCCTCCGCCTATGGCTACACCTTC. This encodes CASSPSAYGYTF. The V gene is TRBV6-5, the J gene TRBJ1-2; no firm D call. Germline-derived CDR1 and CDR2 are MNHEY and SVGAGI. This CDR3 has 12 amino acids. Trimming stripped 5 bases from V and 4 bases from J, with 8 bases between.

Here the CDR3 DNA reads TGTGCCAGCAGCAACGACCGTCTAGCCAAAAACATTCAGTACTTC. Its protein is CASSNDRLAKNIQYF. The chain is built from TRBV7-9 and TRBJ2-4; D is unresolved. This CDR3 has 15 amino acids. Germline CDR1 is SEHNR and CDR2 is FQNEAQ (reference sequence). V dropped 5 bases and J dropped 0 bases, with 11 bases sitting between them.

The table lists this clonotype with a few counts. The rearrangement joins TRBV5-1 to TRBJ2-4, with 10 bases fitting TRBD1. Trimming took 4 bases from V and 2 from J; bases not matched to a gene: 12. The length of the CDR3 is 18 residues. Per germline, CDR1 SGHRS and CDR2 YFSETQ. The CDR3 loop is CASSPRDRGMVPKNIQYF. DNA of the CDR3: TGCGCCAGCAGCCCCCGGGACAGGGGCATGGTACCCAAAAACATTCAGTACTTC.

This clonotype was found a few times. The genes are TRBV15 and TRBJ2-3, with D unresolved. V lost 0 bases to trimming and J lost 4 bases, with 8 bases between them. In germline, CDR1 is LNHNV, CDR2 YYDKDF (reference sequence). The CDR3 has 14 residues. CDR3 bases: TGTGCCACCAGCAGAGATGCCTCTGCAGATACGCAGTATTTT. Translation: CATSRDASADTQYF. Full variable domain (remainder filled in from reference TRBV15 and TRBJ2-3): DAMVIQNPRYQVTQFGKPVTLSCSQTLNHNVMYWYQQKSSQAPKLLFHYYDKDFNNEADTPDNFQSRRPNTSFCFLDIRSPGLGDTAMYLCATSRDASADTQYFGPGTRLTVL.

Only a few counts were recorded for this clonotype. This chain uses TRBV7-9 with TRBJ1-1; a weak D match, TRBD1 (5 bases). Between the trimmed V and J ends, which lost 1 base and 10 bases, there was a span of 19 bases. There are 15 residues in the CDR3. Germline CDR1 and CDR2: SEHNR and FQNEAQ (reference sequence). The CDR3: CASSLEFIRGAGAFF. The CDR3 DNA sequence: TGTGCCAGCAGCTTAGAGTTTATTCGAGGGGCCGGAGCTTTCTTT.

This clonotype was observed a handful of times. V usage is TRBV12-3 or TRBV12-4 and J usage is TRBJ1-2; 7 positions match TRBD1. Trimming took 5 bases from V and 8 from J; bases not matched to a gene: 14. This CDR3 is 15 amino acids long. The CDR3, as DNA: TGTGCCAGCAGTCCATCAAACAGGGGTGTGCAGGGCTACACCTTC. Protein: CASSPSNRGVQGYTF.

V is TRBV5-1 and J is TRBJ1-4, with D unclear. Germline-derived CDR1 and CDR2 are SGHRS and YFSETQ. CDR3 size: 12 residues. V was pared by 9 bases and J by 8 bases, with 14 bases between. CDR3 sequence: CATRRDREKLFF. Written as DNA, the CDR3 is TGCGCCACCCGACGCGATCGCGAAAAACTGTTTTTT.

This chain links TRBV12-5 with TRBJ1-1, with D maybe TRBD1 (6 bases). V was trimmed by 0 bases and J by 1 base, leaving 18 bases between them. The germline V gene encodes CDR1 LGHNT and CDR2 FRNRAP. This CDR3 spans 18 amino acids. As DNA, the CDR3 is TGTGCTAGTGGTTTGGTACTTGGAGGCGGCAGGGGGAACACTGAAGCTTTCTTT. Translated, it gives CASGLVLGGGRGNTEAFF.

The genes are TRBV5-1 and TRBJ2-3, with TRBD1 matching over 9 bases. Germline V gene data show CDR1 as SGHRS and CDR2 as YFSETQ. Trimming at V came to 3 bases and at J to 8 bases, leaving 10 bases not matched to a gene. CDR3 length: 15 residues. DNA for the CDR3: TGCGCCAGCAGCTACGCGGGACAGGGAGAGGGTACGCAGTATTTT. Encoded protein: CASSYAGQGEGTQYF.

About this clonotype: At one end the junction does not follow the germline gene, possibly because of a read error. The chain carries TRBV20-1 and TRBJ2-3, with TRBD2 identical over 9 bases. Germline lookup yields CDR1 DFQATT and CDR2 SNEGSKA (reference sequence). The CDR3 runs to 15 residues. DNA of the CDR3: TGCAGTGCTAGGTTCGATAGCGGGAGCAGAGATACGCAGTATTTT. It encodes CSARFDSGSRDTQYF.

The V call is TRBV4-2, the J call TRBJ1-2, with TRBD1 matching 7 bases. CDR1 LGHNA and CDR2 YNFKEQ come from the germline V gene. The CDR3 runs to 15 residues. The V gene end was trimmed by 4 bases and the J gene end by 4 bases; junction bases not matched to a gene: 9. The CDR3, as DNA: TGTGCCAGCAGCCCGCGGACAGGAGGACGCTATGGCTACACCTTC. The encoded protein is CASSPRTGGRYGYTF.

This chain connects TRBV20-1 to TRBJ2-3, with 9 bases that match TRBD2. V shed 5 bases, J shed 4 bases, and the junction held 7 bases outside the gene matches. This CDR3 is built from 14 residues. Germline values: CDR1 DFQATT, CDR2 SNEGSKA (reference sequence). CDR3: CSAQLAGGPDTQYF. In DNA, the CDR3 is TGCAGTGCTCAACTAGCGGGTGGGCCAGATACGCAGTATTTT.

This clonotype appeared a few times. The junction departs from germline at one end; a sequencing error may be responsible. The chain combines TRBV12-3 or TRBV12-4 with TRBJ1-2, with TRBD1 as a possible D gene (5 bases). This CDR3 has 12 residues. DNA for the CDR3: TGTGCCAGCAGTTTCCTCGGGGGTGGCCACACCTTC. Encoded protein: CASSFLGGGHTF.

Only a few counts were recorded for this clonotype. The chain carries TRBV15 and TRBJ1-4; no clear D gene. Germline loops: CDR1 LNHNV, CDR2 YYDKDF (reference sequence). V lost 1 base and J lost 0, with 9 bases in between. CDR3 size: 16 residues. This CDR3 reads CATSRGASATNEKLFF. The CDR3, as DNA: TGTGCCACCAGCAGAGGAGCCAGTGCAACTAATGAAAAACTGTTTTTT.